Following are 8 T cell receptor beta chains from one sample sequenced in a study of Ad26.COV2.S vaccination and SARS-CoV-2 variants. Treatment given: some 19 received Ad26.COV2.S at low or high dose, single or two shots; 5 received placebo; per-sample allocation not given. At day 63 after the first vaccine or placebo injection, samples were drawn. TCRdb keeps only in-frame clones here, not all; method: immunoSEQ multiplex PCR. The table shows 300,000 to 400,000 clones, with over 75% occurring only once. Sequencing used peripheral blood, obtained in a trial of Ad26.COV2.S vaccine versus placebo. The receptors derive from a person between 18 and 59 years old who received the Ad26.COV2.S COVID-19 vaccine or a placebo.

This sequence joins TRBV7-2 and TRBJ2-1, with 9 nucleotides matching TRBD1. Germline assignment: CDR1 SGHTA and CDR2 FQGNSA. This CDR3 has 13 residues. Losses at the gene ends were 6 bases for V and 9 bases for J; bases not matched to a gene: 6. The CDR3 sequence is CASRWTGAGEQFF. CDR3 DNA sequence: TGTGCCAGCAGATGGACAGGGGCTGGTGAGCAGTTCTTC.

J is TRBJ1-6 and V is TRBV7-9; D possibly corresponds to TRBD1 (5 bases). Looked up from germline, CDR1 is SEHNR and CDR2 is FQNEAQ (reference sequence). V was cut by 1 base and J by 9 bases, with 13 bases left in between. This CDR3 contains 15 residues. The CDR3 reads CASSLEGQGGSPLHF. In DNA form, the CDR3 reads TGTGCCAGCAGCTTAGAGGGTCAGGGCGGTTCACCCCTCCACTTT.

V gene TRBV7-2 combines with J gene TRBJ2-3; D is undetermined. This CDR3 region has 15 residues. Germline-derived CDR1 and CDR2 are SGHTA and FQGNSA. With 0 bases removed from V and 2 bases from J, the gap between germline ends came to 9 bases. CDR3 region: CASSLAYGPTDTQYF. DNA of the CDR3: TGTGCCAGCAGCTTAGCCTACGGACCCACAGATACGCAGTATTTT.

V and J are TRBV27 and TRBJ2-1; D may be TRBD1 (6 bases). V was clipped by 0 bases and J by 8 bases, with 11 bases between them. The CDR3 spans 14 residues. CDR1 and CDR2 from the germline V gene are MNHEY and SMNVEV (reference sequence). The CDR3 bases are TGTGCCAGCAGTTTATCGGGCAGGGGCGATGAGCAGTTCTTC. Amino acids: CASSLSGRGDEQFF.

The chain recombines TRBV5-4 with TRBJ2-6, with D unresolved. V was cut by 0 bases and J by 4 bases, with 5 bases left in between. There are 14 residues in the CDR3. Per the germline V gene, CDR1 is SGHNT and CDR2 is YYREEE (reference sequence). In nucleotides, the CDR3 is TGTGCCAGCAGCTTGGCGTCGGGGGCCAACGTCCTGACTTTC. Its protein product is CASSLASGANVLTF.

V usage is TRBV19 and J usage is TRBJ1-5; D is possibly TRBD1 (5 bases). The V end lost 0 bases, the J end lost 7 bases, and 13 bases lay between the germline ends. There are 15 residues in the CDR3. The germline gives CDR1 LNHDA, CDR2 SQIVND (reference sequence). CDR3: CASSIEGGARQPQHF. CDR3 in DNA: TGTGCCAGTAGTATAGAGGGAGGGGCCAGGCAGCCCCAGCATTTT.

This clone was recorded once. J is TRBJ1-5 and V is TRBV4-1; 9 nucleotides align to TRBD1. The CDR3 consists of 16 residues. Unmatched junction bases numbered 9, after V lost 4 bases and J lost 5 bases. The V gene's germline CDR1 is MGHRA and CDR2 YSYEKL. DNA of the CDR3: TGCGCCAGCAGCCGGGGGACAGGGAGGTTGGATCAGCCCCAGCATTTT. It codes for CASSRGTGRLDQPQHF.

This clone was found once. This chain joins TRBV7-9 and TRBJ2-7; D uncertain. V gave up 5 bases and J gave up 7 bases, with 18 bases separating them. Germline V gene sequence: CDR1 SEHNR, CDR2 FQNEAQ (reference sequence). There are 14 residues in the CDR3. CDR3 in amino acids: CASSRVGSAEEQYF. CDR3 bases: TGTGCCAGCAGCCGAGTTGGCTCCGCGGAGGAGCAGTACTTC. Full variable domain (remainder filled in from reference TRBV7-9 and TRBJ2-7): DTGVSQNPRHKITKRGQNVTFRCDPISEHNRLYWYRQTLGQGPEFLTYFQNEAQLEKSRLLSDRFSAERPKGSFSTLEIQRTEQGDSAMYLCASSRVGSAEEQYFGPGTRLTVT.